This T cell receptor (beta chain) was captured in a study of PD-L1 blockade in urothelial cancer (dated by TCRdb to about 2017). Study-wide context: All patients started therapy around 2014 and received atezolizumab 1,200 mg intravenously every 3 weeks. About 85% of the 29 patients were males with bladder-origin urothelial cancer, and about 65% of the roughly 30 reported a prior smoking history. An ECOG performance status of 0 or 1 was recorded for the patients, and 0 to 3 prior chemotherapy regimens had been received by the patients. Blood samples were analyzed at two time points: 3 weeks after treatment start (second dose) and 6 weeks after treatment start. Blood samples gave a median of around 140,000 T cells and roughly 83,000 unique TCRs, with a median clonality of roughly 0.08. An exploratory multi-omic analysis was conducted of the somatic, immune and clinical correlates of response to PD-L1 blockade with atezolizumab in urothelial cancer. Pretreatment tumor samples, along with matched peripheral blood collected serially before and after atezolizumab treatment, underwent TCR sequencing. Durable clinical benefit was defined as progression-free survival longer than 6 months, and TCR features were also tested against progression-free and overall survival. In the same patients, pretreatment tumors underwent whole exome sequencing and RNA sequencing in addition to TCR sequencing. Nine patients reached durable clinical benefit, while 15 to 25 patients did not. Pretreatment blood TCR-seq was available for around 29 patients, at least one posttreatment blood collection was obtained for about 24 patients, and tumor TCR-seq was available for about 24 patients. The investigation overall reported the following: A pretreatment peripheral blood TCR clonality below the median was linked to improved progression-free and overall survival. Because of the small sample size (n ≈ 31) and the many exploratory analyses performed, the results are intended to be regarded as hypothesis-generating. Patients with durable benefit showed greater expansion of tumor-associated TCR clones in peripheral blood 3 weeks after starting treatment (n ≈ 21, p = 0.022).

The time point label, read with the paper, signifies: pretreatment peripheral blood. A total of 25 to 30 patients with locally advanced or metastatic urothelial carcinoma, treated at Memorial Sloan Kettering on a trial protocol, made up the cohort. Peripheral blood mononuclear cells were collected pretreatment and during treatment, with between 1 and 8 total time points per patient. The Qiagen DNeasy Blood extraction kit was used to purify genomic DNA from total PBMCs and from tumor samples. PBMCs were collected pretreatment and during treatment, and were isolated and stored as previously described. Looking up the germline V gene yields CDR1 LGHNA and CDR2 YNFKEQ. There are 15 amino acids in the CDR3, from cysteine to phenylalanine inclusive. Here the CDR3 DNA is all that survives: 45 bases in frame from base 1. V loses 1 base of germline sequence and J loses 6 bases, and the interval between the two ends is 16 bases.

Worth noting for this clone: The antigen it recognizes is unknown. Qualities for individual bases were not recorded, and no much larger clone is one base off.

Each PCR received spiked-in synthetic TCR analog templates so that absolute template abundance could be estimated from read counts. Using the immunoSEQ assay, TCRbeta CDR3 regions were amplified from genomic DNA with bias-controlled V and J gene primers. Sequencing of rearranged TCRbeta segments was performed at approximately 20X coverage. The paper's data handling went like this. Clustering was used to correct sequencing errors, and CDR3s were annotated against IMGT to assign V, D and J genes. Only productive TCRbeta rearrangements were used in downstream analyses, excluding out-of-frame or stop-codon sequences. Clonality was computed as one minus Shannon entropy normalized by the log of the number of unique productive sequences. Fisher's exact test with Benjamini-Hochberg correction, at a threshold of adjusted p below 0.01, was used to find clones that differed between time points or between blood and tumor. What TCRdb holds here is the immuneACCESS table cut down to in-frame rearrangements. Part of the clones is not present; checked against another copy, under half of the missing clones reflect an unresolved V gene, and the others are unexplained. V and J calls and clone size come straight from that table; D and trimming were deduced from the DNA. Present in this sample are tens of thousands of clones, about four fifths of which were seen just once. Clones ranked in the top ten supply roughly 3.2% of the sample.

The material sequenced was PBMCs, taken around atezolizumab (anti-PD-L1) treatment. Recombination connected TRBV4-2 to TRBJ2-7; a tentative D call is TRBD1 (9 bases match). The receptor was isolated from a man between 65 and 80 years old with urothelial cancer. The CDR3 in this case is CASSQGGQGLGEQYF. The nucleotide sequence is given as TGTGCCAGCAGCCAAGGGGGACAGGGACTAGGCGAGCAGTACTTC.